Listed below are T cell receptor beta chains from one sample, sequenced in a study of blood T cell repertoires in COVID-19. Generated by immunoSEQ multiplex PCR, the TCRdb table keeps only in-frame clones and is missing some. The table shows roughly 140,000 clones, with 76% occurring only once. The sequencing input was peripheral blood. Receptor source: a man aged 60 to 69 with acute or convalescent COVID-19. Each CDR3 is given with its conserved first and last residue. For some rows the clone size is stated as once, few or many, or as a class when expanded; others skip it.

j_gene: TRBJ2-5; abundance: .; v_gene: TRBV5-4; CDR3aa: CASSLGQSQETQYF
j_gene: TRBJ2-1; abundance: .; v_gene: TRBV5-4; CDR3aa: CASREPGTSGYNEQFF
j_gene: TRBJ2-3; abundance: .; v_gene: TRBV7-4; CDR3aa: CASSPRDRDTQYF
j_gene: TRBJ2-2; abundance: once; v_gene: TRBV5-1; CDR3aa: CASTNGVERGTGELFF
j_gene: TRBJ2-2; abundance: .; v_gene: TRBV7-3; CDR3aa: CASSLYGTGVGNTGELFF
j_gene: TRBJ1-2; abundance: .; v_gene: TRBV6-5; CDR3aa: CASSYGGSNYGYTF
j_gene: TRBJ1-6; abundance: .; v_gene: TRBV5-1; CDR3aa: CASSSGQPDLPLHF
j_gene: TRBJ2-5; abundance: .; v_gene: TRBV2; CDR3aa: CASAGGTQYF
j_gene: TRBJ2-1; abundance: .; v_gene: TRBV5-6; CDR3aa: CASSFIAGSSYNEQFF
j_gene: TRBJ2-7; abundance: .; v_gene: TRBV28; CDR3aa: CASSEIYEQYF
j_gene: TRBJ1-5; abundance: .; v_gene: TRBV25-1; CDR3aa: CASSENRDGQPQHF
j_gene: TRBJ2-1; abundance: few; v_gene: TRBV29-1; CDR3aa: CSVVGWEYNEQFF
j_gene: TRBJ2-7; abundance: few; v_gene: TRBV10-1; CDR3aa: CASSESTVPYEQYF
j_gene: TRBJ2-1; abundance: .; v_gene: TRBV27; CDR3aa: CASYRGKTLRNEQFF
j_gene: TRBJ2-3; abundance: .; v_gene: TRBV27; CDR3aa: CASSWVGVGTDTQYF
j_gene: TRBJ2-7; abundance: .; v_gene: TRBV19; CDR3aa: CASSILSQEPYEQYF
j_gene: TRBJ2-2; abundance: few; v_gene: TRBV24-1; CDR3aa: CATSDPLAVTGELFF
j_gene: TRBJ1-2; abundance: .; v_gene: TRBV25-1; CDR3aa: CASSQGYSYGYTF
j_gene: TRBJ2-3; abundance: .; v_gene: TRBV5-1; CDR3aa: CASSAGQGEYF
j_gene: TRBJ2-1; abundance: .; v_gene: TRBV10-2; CDR3aa: CASSDPGLGSEQFF
j_gene: TRBJ2-7; abundance: .; v_gene: TRBV29-1; CDR3aa: CSVEEGGGYEQYF
j_gene: TRBJ2-3; abundance: medium-sized; v_gene: TRBV4-2; CDR3aa: CATFGTSGGGTDTQYF
j_gene: TRBJ1-5; abundance: .; v_gene: TRBV28; CDR3aa: CASSLMGTAARPQHF
j_gene: TRBJ2-3; abundance: .; v_gene: TRBV9; CDR3aa: CASSGLQGGTDTQYF
j_gene: TRBJ2-7; abundance: .; v_gene: TRBV6-1; CDR3aa: CASSEVGTAYEQYF
j_gene: TRBJ2-5; abundance: .; v_gene: TRBV2; CDR3aa: CASNLGTSGGETQYF
j_gene: TRBJ2-7; abundance: .; v_gene: TRBV18; CDR3aa: CASSPQANSYEQYF
j_gene: TRBJ1-2; abundance: .; v_gene: TRBV5-6; CDR3aa: CASSLNWGGANYGYTF
j_gene: TRBJ2-1; abundance: .; v_gene: TRBV30; CDR3aa: CAWSAEVAGLLHNEQFF